Shown below are 18 T cell receptor beta chains from a single sample sequenced in a study of cytomegalovirus exposure and HLA in healthy donors. Amplification used 60 Vbeta primers and 13 Jbeta primers. Here immunoSEQ multiplex PCR was the method, and the copy in TCRdb shows in-frame clones only, minus some. The data hold about 90,000 clones, with around 84% observed a single time. What was sequenced was PBMCs. The receptors originated from a man aged 18 to 30 in good health and CMV-seronegative.

The chain uses TRBV7-2 and TRBJ2-2; D is possibly TRBD2 (5 bases). This CDR3 contains 14 residues. V was clipped by 4 bases and J by 5 bases, with 11 bases between them. Germline V gives CDR1 SGHTA, CDR2 FQGNSA. Here the CDR3 DNA reads TGTGCCAGCAGCTCGGGGAGAGGAACCGGGGAGCTGTTTTTT. Protein sequence: CASSSGRGTGELFF.

This chain joins TRBV27 and TRBJ1-4, with a weak D call TRBD1 (6 bases). The CDR3 spans 14 residues. Germline-derived CDR1 and CDR2 are MNHEY and SMNVEV (reference sequence). With 3 bases removed from V and 8 bases from J, the gap between germline ends came to 13 bases. The CDR3 region is CASSFRGAREKLFF. In DNA, the CDR3 is TGTGCCAGCAGTTTCAGGGGAGCTCGGGAAAAACTGTTTTTT.

The chain links TRBV9 to TRBJ2-7, with TRBD2 matching 11 bases. Germline V CDR1 and CDR2: SGDLS, YYNGEE. The V and J ends lost 0 bases and 6 bases, in that order; junction bases with no gene match: 2. CDR3 length: 14 residues. This CDR3 reads CASSVDLAGGEQYF. CDR3 in DNA: TGTGCCAGCAGCGTAGATCTAGCGGGAGGCGAGCAGTACTTC. Complete variable domain (other parts from reference TRBV9 and TRBJ2-7): DSGVTQTPKHLITATGQRVTLRCSPRSGDLSVYWYQQSLDQGLQFLIQYYNGEERAKGNILERFSAQQFPDLHSELNLSSLELGDSALYFCASSVDLAGGEQYFGPGTRLTVT.

The chain uses TRBV5-6 and TRBJ2-2, with D unclear. Germline values: CDR1 SGHDT, CDR2 YYEEEE. This CDR3 spans 13 amino acids. Between the trimmed V and J ends, which lost 4 bases and 4 bases, there was a span of 8 bases. CDR3 coding DNA: TGTGCCAGCAGCCCTTACACCACCGGGGAGCTGTTTTTT. This codes for CASSPYTTGELFF.

The chain combines TRBV27 with TRBJ2-7; 11 nucleotides match TRBD2. This CDR3 has 17 amino acids. Germline V CDR1 and CDR2: MNHEY, SMNVEV (reference sequence). Unmatched junction bases numbered 16, after V lost 5 bases and J lost 7 bases. CDR3: CASSPALAGGLFREQYF. Here the CDR3 DNA reads TGTGCCAGCAGTCCTGCCCTAGCGGGAGGTCTCTTTAGGGAGCAGTACTTC.

This clone was seen once. The J gene is TRBJ2-7, the V gene TRBV18, with 7 bases identical to TRBD2. The germline V gene encodes CDR1 KGHSH and CDR2 LQKENI. The CDR3 runs to 13 residues. J lost 5 bases, V lost 6 bases, and 7 bases had no gene match. The CDR3 nucleotides read TGTGCCAGCTCGGGGGGGATGGTGGACGAGCAGTACTTC. Translated, it gives CASSGGMVDEQYF.

The V and J genes are TRBV5-1 and TRBJ1-1, with D possibly being TRBD1 (5 bases). The V end was cut by 1 base, the J end by 1 base, with 11 bases between. Germline CDR1 reads SGHRS; CDR2 reads YFSETQ. This CDR3 spans 15 amino acids. The CDR3 here is CASSLRARENTEAFF. CDR3 nucleotide sequence: TGCGCCAGCAGCTTGCGGGCCAGGGAGAACACTGAAGCTTTCTTT.

This clone came up once. The chain is built from TRBV27 and TRBJ1-5; D is unclear. The CDR3 totals 13 residues. CDR1 is MNHEY, CDR2 SMNVEV, per germline (reference sequence). With 2 bases removed from V and 6 bases from J, the gap between germline ends came to 8 bases. The CDR3 bases are TGTGCCAGCAGTTTACGATCGGGTCAGCCCCAGCATTTT. Translation gives CASSLRSGQPQHF.

This clone was counted a few times. The chain recombines TRBV2 with TRBJ2-1; perhaps TRBD1 as D (6 bases). Trimming stripped 6 bases from V and 0 bases from J, with 15 bases between. The germline V gene encodes CDR1 SNHLY and CDR2 FYNNEI. The CDR3 runs 16 residues. The CDR3 protein is CASRPYTGLSYNEQFF. Written as DNA, the CDR3 is TGTGCCAGCAGACCCTATACAGGGCTCTCCTACAATGAGCAGTTCTTC. The full variable domain, completed using reference TRBV2 and TRBJ2-1, is EPEVTQTPSHQVTQMGQEVILRCVPISNHLYFYWYRQILGQKVEFLVSFYNNEISEKSEIFDDQFSVERPDGSNFTLKIRSTKLEDSAMYFCASRPYTGLSYNEQFFGPGTRLTVL.

The chain employs TRBV25-1 and TRBJ1-4; tentative D call: TRBD1 (5 bases). Germline CDR1 is MGHDK and CDR2 is SYGVNS. The CDR3 length is 15 residues. Deletions cut 6 bases from V and 0 bases from J, with 11 bases between. CDR3 DNA sequence: TGTGCCAGCAGCCAACAGGAGCCAACTAATGAAAAACTGTTTTTT. As protein: CASSQQEPTNEKLFF.

The chain carries TRBV7-3 and TRBJ2-2; 7 bases match TRBD1. V trimming: 4 bases; J trimming: 6 bases; junction bases outside the gene matches: 2. The CDR3 has 13 amino acids. Germline loops: CDR1 SGHTA, CDR2 FQGTGA. DNA of the CDR3: TGTGCCAGCAGCTCTAGGGGGCCCGGGGAGCTGTTTTTT. Its protein product is CASSSRGPGELFF.

This rearrangement joins TRBV10-3 to TRBJ2-7; D gene uncertain. V was pared by 4 bases and J by 3 bases, with 4 bases between. The CDR3 runs to 11 residues. CDR1 is ENHRY and CDR2 is SYGVKD in the germline V gene. The CDR3, as DNA: TGTGCCATCAGTGCCAACTACGAGCAGTACTTC. Translated: CAISANYEQYF.

The CDR3 spells CASSESGQSNEQFF. In DNA, the CDR3 is TGTGCCAGCAGTGAATCCGGACAGAGCAATGAGCAGTTCTTC. The genes are TRBV2 and TRBJ2-1; D possibly corresponds to TRBD1 (6 bases). From germline, CDR1 is SNHLY and CDR2 FYNNEI. The CDR3 consists of 14 residues. Trimming shortened V by 2 bases and J by 6 bases, and 11 bases separated the two germline ends.

This clone was observed a few times. The rearrangement links TRBV27 to TRBJ2-7; D unresolved. The CDR3 runs 14 residues. Germline CDR1 is MNHEY and CDR2 is SMNVEV (reference sequence). V was trimmed by 0 bases and J by 2 bases, leaving 8 bases between them. This CDR3 is CASSLSLVPYEQYF. The CDR3 DNA reads as TGTGCCAGCAGTTTATCGCTAGTACCCTACGAGCAGTACTTC.

The chain carries TRBV30 and TRBJ2-3; D may be TRBD2 (6 bases). Germline V gene lookup returns CDR1 GTSNPN and CDR2 SVGIG (reference sequence). Trimming left V 3 bases short and J 1 base short, with 14 bases between. The CDR3 runs to 15 residues. The CDR3 DNA reads TGTGCCTGGAGCGCAATAGCGGATGGCACAGATACGCAGTATTTT. Amino acid sequence: CAWSAIADGTDTQYF.

This chain connects TRBV9 to TRBJ2-5, with TRBD1 matching over 8 bases. Germline trimming cut 0 bases from V and 4 bases from J; bases unmatched to any gene: 5. There are 15 residues in the CDR3. The germline V gene encodes CDR1 SGDLS and CDR2 YYNGEE. CDR3 coding DNA: TGTGCCAGCAGCGTAGTCCAGGGGGCGAGAGAGACCCAGTACTTC. This sequence encodes CASSVVQGARETQYF.

This chain joins TRBV19 and TRBJ2-3; the match to TRBD2 covers 11 bases. Per germline, CDR1 LNHDA and CDR2 SQIVND (reference sequence). CDR3 length: 16 residues. V was clipped by 6 bases and J by 4 bases; unmatched bases: 9. CDR3 sequence: CASSARLAGGADTQYF. The CDR3 bases are TGTGCCAGTAGCGCTCGCTTAGCGGGAGGGGCAGATACGCAGTATTTT.

In its sample, this clone was seen a few times. Here the CDR3 DNA reads TGTGCCAGCAGGAGAAATGCGGCAGAGCAGTTCTTC. It specifies CASRRNAAEQFF. The V call is TRBV6-5, the J call TRBJ2-1; D gene ambiguous. Trimming left V 6 bases short and J 10 bases short, with 13 bases between. This CDR3 has 12 amino acids. Germline lookup yields CDR1 MNHEY and CDR2 SVGAGI.